The next 16 T cell receptor beta chains were all read from a single sample in a study of blood T cells in healthy people across ages. Primed by a sample-barcoded 5' primer and a J-beta primer mix, a second PCR proceeded for 7 to 11 cycles. MiXCR, run by TCRdb on the 5' RACE reads, gives a single entry per CDR3 protein. The repertoire consists of about 1 million distinct CDR3 sequences, with around 27% occurring once and the leading ten covering 0.65% to 0.75%. This sample was also put to use in a study of T cells of mothers and their children.

The specimen was blood. The receptors derive from a girl aged 2 to 9 in good health.

This clonotype occurred a few times. V is TRBV7-9 and J is TRBJ1-1, with D perhaps matching TRBD1 (5 bases). Trimming stripped 1 base from V and 4 bases from J, with 16 bases between. Germline-derived CDR1 and CDR2 are SEHNR and FQNEAQ (reference sequence). CDR3 length equals 16 residues. The CDR3 sequence is CASSLEWGERGTEAFF. DNA of the CDR3: TGTGCCAGCAGCTTAGAGTGGGGGGAACGGGGCACTGAAGCTTTCTTT.

Note on this clonotype: One end of the junction does not line up with germline, which may come from a read error. V gene TRBV19 combines with J gene TRBJ2-7; no definite D call. Germline CDR1 is LNHDA and CDR2 is SQIVND (reference sequence). The CDR3 is 12 amino acids. The CDR3 is CASSPDFYERYF. CDR3 DNA sequence: TGTGCCAGTAGCCCCGATTTCTACGAGCGGTACTTC.

This chain joins TRBV27 and TRBJ2-7; D is uncertain. This CDR3 has 15 residues. Germline V gives CDR1 MNHEY, CDR2 SMNVEV (reference sequence). The germline V and J ends were trimmed by 2 bases and 0 bases, with 11 bases remaining between them. CDR3 DNA sequence: TGTGCCAGCAGTTTAAGAGGCCCCCTCTCCTACGAGCAGTACTTC. The encoded protein is CASSLRGPLSYEQYF.

This clonotype was detected only a few times. V is TRBV28 and J is TRBJ2-1, with a tentative D call TRBD2 (6 bases). Looked up from germline, CDR1 is MDHEN and CDR2 is SYDVKM. V was pared by 8 bases and J by 4 bases, with 30 bases between. The CDR3 is 19 amino acids. The CDR3 sequence: CASDKDVQRAEKPYNEQFF. DNA of the CDR3: TGTGCCAGCGATAAAGACGTCCAGCGGGCAGAAAAACCATACAATGAGCAGTTCTTC.

This clonotype was picked up one time. The rearrangement joins TRBV4-1 to TRBJ2-7; 8 nucleotides line up with TRBD1. The CDR3 has 14 residues. Germline-derived CDR1 and CDR2 are MGHRA and YSYEKL. Germline trimming cut 0 bases from V and 3 bases from J; bases unmatched to any gene: 1. CDR3 region: CASSQDDRGYEQYF. The CDR3 DNA sequence: TGCGCCAGCAGCCAAGACGACAGGGGCTACGAGCAGTACTTC.

V is TRBV28 and J is TRBJ1-5; D ambiguous. The V gene lost 1 base and the J gene lost 4 bases, with 8 bases spanning the gap. The germline gives CDR1 MDHEN, CDR2 SYDVKM. This CDR3 contains 14 residues. CDR3 amino acids: CASSLSGLNQPQHF. Here the CDR3 DNA reads TGTGCCAGCAGTTTATCTGGGTTAAATCAGCCCCAGCATTTT.

The gene calls are TRBV7-9 and TRBJ1-2, with no clear D. Trimming left V 1 base short and J 4 bases short, with 10 bases between. Germline values: CDR1 SEHNR, CDR2 FQNEAQ (reference sequence). CDR3 length: 14 amino acids. Written as DNA, the CDR3 is TGTGCCAGCAGCTTAGGGGCAGCGGGCTATGGCTACACCTTC. Amino acid sequence: CASSLGAAGYGYTF. The whole variable domain, remainder taken from reference TRBV7-9 and TRBJ1-2, is DTGVSQNPRHKITKRGQNVTFRCDPISEHNRLYWYRQTLGQGPEFLTYFQNEAQLEKSRLLSDRFSAERPKGSFSTLEIQRTEQGDSAMYLCASSLGAAGYGYTFGSGTRLTVV.

This clonotype has just a few counts. At one boundary the junction diverges from the germline segment, which might be a read error. The chain links TRBV29-1 to TRBJ2-3, with no clear D. From germline, CDR1 is SQVTM and CDR2 ANQGSEA. This CDR3 region has 14 residues. The CDR3 DNA sequence: TGCAGCGTTGAAGATTTTAAGATTTTAGAGACCCAGTACTTT. Protein: CSVEDFKILETQYF.

The rearrangement joins TRBV10-2 to TRBJ2-3; no definite D call. Trimming removed 2 bases from V and 2 bases from J, with 5 bases in between. Germline V lookup: CDR1 WSHSY, CDR2 SAAADI. The CDR3 contains 13 residues. CDR3 DNA sequence: TGCGCCAGCAGTGAGGGGATCACAGATACGCAGTATTTT. Protein: CASSEGITDTQYF.

J is TRBJ2-1 and V is TRBV24-1; 10 nucleotides agree with TRBD2. V was pared by 5 bases and J by 8 bases, with 11 bases of the junction left unmatched. The CDR3 is 16 residues long. The germline V gene has CDR1 KGHDR and CDR2 SFDVKD. The CDR3, as DNA: TGTGCCACCAGTGCCCGCGGCAGCGGGAGGGCGCATGAGCAGTTCTTC. It codes for CATSARGSGRAHEQFF.

This clonotype was detected a few times. This sequence joins TRBV29-1 and TRBJ2-4; D is undetermined. Deletions cut 5 bases from V and 3 bases from J, with 11 bases between. The CDR3 runs to 13 residues. Germline values: CDR1 SQVTM, CDR2 ANQGSEA. The CDR3 DNA follows: TGCAGCGTTTTGATGGCAGGCAAAAACATTCAGTACTTC. This encodes CSVLMAGKNIQYF.

This clonotype has more than one count but fewer than ten. One junction end does not reproduce the germline sequence, and a read error may be involved. The chain employs TRBV6-6 and TRBJ2-7; the match to TRBD1 covers 9 bases. From germline, CDR1 is MNHNY and CDR2 SVGAGI (reference sequence). The CDR3 is 15 residues long. The CDR3 nucleotides are TGTGCCAGCAGTTACGATCACCTACGGGAGACAGGGGGACACTTC. Translating it yields CASSYDHLRETGGHF.

In its sample, this clonotype was seen a few times. This chain's CDR3 is CASSRGHSGTGELFF. CDR3 in DNA: TGTGCCAGCAGCCGGGGACACTCGGGCACCGGGGAGCTGTTTTTT. The gene calls are TRBV11-2 and TRBJ2-2, with a weak D call TRBD1 (6 bases). V lost 5 bases to trimming and J lost 4 bases, with 14 bases between them. Germline assignment: CDR1 SGHAT and CDR2 FQNNGV. This CDR3 region has 15 residues.

This clonotype was found a few times. The chain couples TRBV28 to TRBJ2-1; TRBD1 aligns across 9 bases. The CDR3 covers 14 residues. Trimming removed 7 bases from V and 9 bases from J; junction bases left unmatched: 10. CDR1 MDHEN and CDR2 SYDVKM come from the germline V gene. CDR3 amino acids: CASMRDRVKGEQFF. The CDR3, as DNA: TGTGCCAGCATGAGGGACAGGGTGAAAGGTGAGCAGTTCTTC.

The V and J genes are TRBV9 and TRBJ2-5, with TRBD2 identical over 10 bases. Trimming removed 4 bases from V and 11 bases from J; junction bases left unmatched: 17. CDR1 SGDLS and CDR2 YYNGEE come from the germline V gene. The CDR3 sequence is 16 residues long. The CDR3 is CASSPLSGGVSGEQYF. The CDR3 DNA follows: TGTGCCAGCAGCCCCTTGAGCGGGGGGGTATCGGGGGAGCAGTACTTC.

The J gene is TRBJ2-5, the V gene TRBV6-5, with D possibly being TRBD1 (5 bases). The CDR3 length is 14 residues. Germline values: CDR1 MNHEY, CDR2 SVGAGI. Trimming removed 8 bases from V and 0 bases from J, with 13 bases in between. The CDR3 DNA follows: TGTGCCAGCTCCGCTACAGGACACCAAGAGACCCAGTACTTC. It specifies CASSATGHQETQYF.